This T cell receptor (beta chain) was found in a study of blood T cells in healthy people across ages (dated by TCRdb to about 2015). Describing the broader study: In model experiments, template switching captured about one uniquely barcoded TCR beta cDNA molecule for every two T cells. The study measured age-related changes in TCR beta repertoire diversity using deep sequencing normalized with unique cDNA molecular identifiers. The donors were split into four age groups: young (average 16 years), middle-aged (39), aged (roughly 65) and long-lived (roughly 77). Using the same blood draw, the study looked at two additional independent replicas of 1 million unique cDNA reads for two donors, one aged 18 to 29 and the other aged 80 or older.

According to the germline V gene, CDR1 reads LGHNA and CDR2 reads YNFKEQ. The junction shows trimming of 4 bases on V and 3 bases on J, and the gene matches do not reach 9 bases of it. Reading from cysteine to phenylalanine, the CDR3 counts 16 amino acids. This entry keeps only the CDR3 DNA: 48 bases, framed from base 1. What the authors observed across the whole study: Observed TCR beta diversity per million T cells fell roughly linearly with age, and a significant reduction was already apparent by age roughly 40. Because donor CMV infection status was unknown, age-related changes in expanded clonotypes were potentially confounded. Conclusive comparison of naive and antigen-experienced compartments was prevented by the profiling of bulk unsorted PBMCs. Estimates of total diversity from one million sequenced T cells were regarded as lower bounds and underestimates. There was a strong correlation between observed TCR beta diversity and the percentage of naive T cells measured by flow cytometry. Compared with the aged group, the long-lived group had more naive CD4+ T cells, fewer expanded clones and increased TCR diversity, a pattern suggesting age selection.

The library was generated by 5' RACE. Sequenced using an Illumina HiSeq 2500. A second PCR of roughly 6 to 11 cycles was run with a J-beta primer mix and a sample-barcoded 5' primer. Each TCR beta cDNA molecule received a unique molecular identifier from a template-switch 5' adaptor carrying 12 random nucleotides. Each sample yielded at least 3 million CDR3-containing paired-end reads. First-strand cDNA was synthesized from all RNA with the Mint cDNA synthesis kit, primed by a TRBC-specific oligonucleotide. All cDNA was treated with uracil-DNA glycosylase and then went through a first 18-cycle PCR with the universal primers M1SS and BC2_uni_R. From the authors' description of their analysis: For normalization, 1 million high-quality reads, each with a distinct molecular identifier, were randomly selected from each sample. Instead of being binned into consensus sequences, reads that shared molecular identifiers were thrown out. MiTCR, set to a Q25 quality threshold and the strictest error-elimination algorithm, was used for CDR3 identification, clonotype clustering and error correction. A nonparametric unseen species model using Euler transformation provided a lower-bound estimate of total TCR beta diversity. TCRdb trimmed the raw reads at Q25, called clones with MiXCR and kept productive beta chains. Each CDR3 protein gets just one entry, which takes the most common genes and DNA from the rows behind it. Here the V and J calls rest on TCRdb's processing, not on the authors' analysis. The sample yields fewer than 1,200,000 distinct CDR3 sequences; under 30% were counted once. Less than 0.75% of the sample goes to the ten largest clones.

Regarding this clonotype: Its cognate antigen has yet to be identified. Base-call qualities are not available, and no considerably larger clone is one nucleotide away.

The donors were 40 or so Caucasian individuals from Russia, aged about 6 to 95 years, who were systemically healthy. Each donor gave 8 to 10 milliliters of peripheral blood, collected into EDTA-treated Vacutainer tubes. PBMCs were isolated by Ficoll-Paque density-gradient centrifugation, with at least 7 million obtained per sample. Total RNA, at least 6 micrograms per sample, was extracted from PBMCs with Trizol reagent. For every donor, flow cytometry on a PBMC aliquot measured the percentage of naive CD45RAhigh/CD27high T cells. These sequences were also reported in another study, on T cells of mothers and their children. The second study's authors report: Nine systemically healthy Caucasian individuals served as donors, namely three mothers together with their six children. cDNA synthesis used all of the extracted RNA, with approximately 1.4 ug of RNA in each 15 ul reaction. In the second PCR, the M1S primer added sample barcodes and 2-4 random nucleotides. Over 10 million TCR beta CDR3 reads came from each mother, compared with several million reads from each child. Thymic selection similarly shapes TCR recombination output in related and unrelated pairs, with minor effect from inherited differences. Normalized repertoire overlap in related mother-child pairs was always slightly higher than in unrelated mother-child pairs, but the difference was never significant. Persistent microchimeric T cell clones were not detected, at a sensitivity of about 90 clones per million clonotypes. The study used deep NGS to compare TCR beta repertoires of mothers and children, seeking features distinguishing related mother-child pairs from unrelated individuals. On average, the children were approximately 11 +/- 4 years old, while the mothers were about 40 +/- 4 years old. After adapters were ligated using NEBNext reagents, the libraries underwent 100+100 nt paired-end sequencing on an Illumina HiSeq 2000. To prevent cross-contamination, the mother and child libraries were prepared one month apart and sequenced in separate runs. Each donor had between about 500,000 and 2,100,000 distinct TCR beta clonotypes identified. Naive TCR beta clonotypes were estimated from low-frequency clonotypes matched to each donor's FACS-determined naive share, without sorting.

The rearranged segments are TRBV4-2 and TRBJ2-1; 7 bases in the junction line up with TRBD2. The clonotype was recovered from a girl aged 2 to 10 in good health. The sample taken for sequencing was blood. This receptor has the CDR3 CASSLLAGEGYNEQFF. The DNA sequence is TGTGCCAGCAGCCTCTTAGCGGGCGAGGGCTACAATGAGCAGTTCTTC.